This T cell receptor (beta chain) comes out of a study of shared clonotypes between healthy human individuals. CDR1 WNHNN and CDR2 SYGVQD come from the germline V gene (reference sequence). The ends lost 5 bases at V and 5 bases at J; junction bases unmatched: 9. There are 16 residues in the CDR3. Study findings and constraints: Sampling included only blood; tissue repertoires likely differ.

Only in-frame clones appear in the TCRdb table, and some are missing; sequencing was by immunoSEQ multiplex PCR. In the table there are about 1 million clones, more than 65% of which are singletons. About this clone itself: The target antigen is unknown. Other DNA variants within this sample encode the same CDR3.

The clonotype was recovered from a man younger than 35 in good health. V and J are TRBV10-1 and TRBJ1-1, with 12 nucleotides matching TRBD1. Sequencing used memory CD4+ T cells sorted from blood. Subset meaning: CD45RA-negative fraction. The CDR3 here is CASSYLRDRGPTEAFF. DNA of the CDR3: TGCGCCAGCAGTTACCTCCGGGACAGGGGGCCTACTGAAGCTTTCTTT.